A single sample is the source of the 22 T cell receptor beta chains below, sequenced in a study of beta chain features in type 1 diabetes. TCRB transcripts that were expressed got sequenced, as all of the isolated RNA had been reverse transcribed. Profiled with immunoSEQ multiplex PCR; TCRdb holds only in-frame clones, not every one. Among a few hundred thousand clones listed, approximately 10% were seen once. Sequenced material: central memory CD4+ T cells from blood. The receptor source for this set is a man between 18 and 35 years old in good health.

This clone was observed a handful of times. The chain recombines TRBV4-3 with TRBJ2-1; D may be TRBD1 (5 bases). This CDR3 comprises 15 residues. The V and J ends lost 1 base and 9 bases respectively, with 16 bases between them. Per germline, CDR1 LGHNA and CDR2 YSLEER. Written as DNA, the CDR3 is TGCGCCAGCAGCCAAGCTCAAGGGGATAGAGGTGAGCAGTTCTTC. Amino acids: CASSQAQGDRGEQFF.

This clone has a handful of counts. This chain joins TRBV4-2 and TRBJ1-2; weak D call: TRBD1 (6 bases). The germline gives CDR1 LGHNA, CDR2 YNFKEQ. V was clipped by 1 base and J by 4 bases, with 13 bases between them. The CDR3 is 15 amino acids. Here the CDR3 reads CASSQGIDRLYGYTF. CDR3 bases: TGTGCCAGCAGCCAAGGTATCGACAGGCTCTATGGCTACACCTTC.

Only a few counts were recorded for this clone. J is TRBJ1-3 and V is TRBV7-7, with D uncertain. V was trimmed by 3 bases and J by 4 bases, leaving 7 bases between them. Per the germline V gene, CDR1 is SSHAT and CDR2 is FNYEAQ (reference sequence). This CDR3 spans 13 amino acids. CDR3 amino acids: CASSFGRGNTIYF. DNA for the CDR3: TGTGCCAGCAGCTTCGGCAGGGGAAACACCATATATTTT.

CDR3 in amino acids: CASSPGLAGSVEQYF. The CDR3 DNA is TGTGCCAGCTCACCAGGACTAGCGGGGTCCGTGGAGCAGTACTTC. The chain carries TRBV18 and TRBJ2-7; 12 bases fit TRBD2. This CDR3 is 15 amino acids long. Trimming at V came to 2 bases and at J to 7 bases, leaving 6 bases not matched to a gene. Germline V gene data show CDR1 as KGHSH and CDR2 as LQKENI.

This clone showed up just a few times. The chain couples TRBV9 to TRBJ2-1; 9 nucleotides match TRBD2. V shed 0 bases, J shed 8 bases, and the junction held 12 bases outside the gene matches. This CDR3 region has 17 residues. Germline V gives CDR1 SGDLS, CDR2 YYNGEE. CDR3 nucleotide sequence: TGTGCCAGCAGCGTAGCAGCAACCAGCGGGAGGTACGATGAGCAGTTCTTC. Amino acids: CASSVAATSGRYDEQFF.

This clone came up a few times. This chain connects TRBV4-2 to TRBJ2-7, with D possibly being TRBD2 (6 bases). Germline CDR1 and CDR2: LGHNA and YNFKEQ. Between the trimmed V and J ends, which lost 1 base and 0 bases, there was a span of 16 bases. This CDR3 region has 17 residues. Written as DNA, the CDR3 is TGTGCCAGCAGCCAAGCGGGCGGGGACTTGAGCTCCTACGAGCAGTACTTC. Translated: CASSQAGGDLSSYEQYF.

The rearrangement links TRBV5-1 to TRBJ2-5; tentatively, D is TRBD2 (5 bases). This CDR3 spans 15 amino acids. Trimming took off 2 bases at V and 2 bases at J, with 13 bases between the two ends. Looked up from germline, CDR1 is SGHRS and CDR2 is YFSETQ. This chain's CDR3 is CASSLRSGTQETQYF. CDR3 sequence (DNA): TGCGCCAGCAGCTTACGGAGCGGCACTCAAGAGACCCAGTACTTC.

This chain joins TRBV7-9 and TRBJ2-4, with D unclear. V lost 6 bases, J lost 0 bases, and 24 bases lay in between. This CDR3 has 19 residues. Germline CDR1 and CDR2: SEHNR and FQNEAQ (reference sequence). The DNA for the CDR3 is TGTGCCAGCAGACCACCAGGCCCGCCGACATTTTTAGCCAAAAACATTCAGTACTTC. Translation: CASRPPGPPTFLAKNIQYF.

This chain connects TRBV25-1 to TRBJ1-4, with 7 nucleotides matching TRBD1. This CDR3 is built from 12 residues. CDR1 and CDR2 from the germline V gene are MGHDK and SYGVNS. V gave up 5 bases and J gave up 10 bases; unmatched junction bases: 4. The CDR3 region has the DNA TGTGCCAGCAGTAAGAGACAGGGAAAACTGTTTTTT. This encodes CASSKRQGKLFF.

This rearrangement joins TRBV19 to TRBJ1-5; TRBD1 might be the D (6 bases). This CDR3 spans 15 amino acids. The germline V and J ends were trimmed by 4 bases and 7 bases, with 17 bases remaining between them. The germline V gene encodes CDR1 LNHDA and CDR2 SQIVND (reference sequence). In DNA form, the CDR3 reads TGTGCCAGTAGTAGGGGAACAGGGAACCCACAGCCCCAGCATTTT. Protein sequence: CASSRGTGNPQPQHF.

A few counts support this clone. The chain recombines TRBV10-3 with TRBJ2-1; D gene unclear. In germline, CDR1 is ENHRY, CDR2 SYGVKD. There are 14 residues in the CDR3. V was clipped by 0 bases and J by 3 bases, with 6 bases between them. The CDR3 nucleotides are TGTGCCATCAGTGAGTCCGAGTACTACAATGAGCAGTTCTTC. It is translated as CAISESEYYNEQFF.

The V call is TRBV10-2, the J call TRBJ2-2; D unclear. This CDR3 has 16 residues. Germline V gene data show CDR1 as WSHSY and CDR2 as SAAADI. The V end lost 3 bases, the J end lost 3 bases, and 14 bases lay between the germline ends. The CDR3 loop is CASSDFWERDTGELFF. CDR3 sequence (DNA): TGCGCCAGCAGTGATTTCTGGGAACGAGACACCGGGGAGCTGTTTTTT.

J is TRBJ2-2 and V is TRBV4-2; D unresolved. V was trimmed by 3 bases and J by 2 bases, leaving 7 bases between them. Per germline, CDR1 LGHNA and CDR2 YNFKEQ. The CDR3 is made up of 14 amino acids. The CDR3 sequence: CASSHTYNTGELFF. CDR3 nucleotides: TGTGCCAGCAGCCATACTTATAACACCGGGGAGCTGTTTTTT.

The chain joins TRBV20-1 to TRBJ1-2; D gene ambiguous. V shed 8 bases and J shed 8 bases, with 15 bases lying between them. Germline CDR1 and CDR2: DFQATT and SNEGSKA (reference sequence). The CDR3 has 11 amino acids. Here the CDR3 reads CSTVNLGGYTF. DNA for the CDR3: TGCAGTACTGTCAACCTCGGGGGCTACACCTTC.

This clone has a handful of counts. V gene TRBV5-4 combines with J gene TRBJ2-1; either TRBD1 or TRBD2 may fit D (5 bases each). The CDR3 consists of 13 residues. With 3 bases removed from V and 6 bases from J, the gap between germline ends came to 10 bases. The germline V gene encodes CDR1 SGHNT and CDR2 YYREEE (reference sequence). The CDR3 here is CASSSGTVNEQFF. CDR3 nucleotide sequence: TGTGCCAGCAGCTCCGGGACGGTCAATGAGCAGTTCTTC.

DNA for the CDR3: TGTGCCAGCAAGTCAGGGTGGGGCTACGAGCAGTACTTC. Translating gives CASKSGWGYEQYF. The genes are TRBV7-9 and TRBJ2-7; possibly TRBD1 for D (5 bases). Germline V gives CDR1 SEHNR, CDR2 FQNEAQ (reference sequence). Trimming removed 7 bases at V and 3 bases at J, with 13 bases between. There are 13 residues in the CDR3. Full variable domain (rest looked up from reference TRBV7-9 and TRBJ2-7): DTGVSQNPRHKITKRGQNVTFRCDPISEHNRLYWYRQTLGQGPEFLTYFQNEAQLEKSRLLSDRFSAERPKGSFSTLEIQRTEQGDSAMYLCASKSGWGYEQYFGPGTRLTVT.

Many counts were recorded for this clone. The chain is built from TRBV5-1 and TRBJ2-1; a weak D match, TRBD2 (6 bases). Germline V CDR1 and CDR2: SGHRS, YFSETQ. The germline V and J ends were trimmed by 2 bases and 9 bases, with 15 bases remaining between them. This CDR3 is 14 amino acids long. The CDR3 protein is CASSFGSSAREQFF. CDR3 in DNA: TGCGCCAGCAGCTTCGGTTCTAGCGCGCGTGAGCAGTTCTTC.

This clone appeared a few times. The chain employs TRBV15 and TRBJ1-5, with D perhaps TRBD1 (6 bases). CDR3 size: 14 residues. Germline assignment: CDR1 LNHNV and CDR2 YYDKDF (reference sequence). V dropped 5 bases and J dropped 6 bases, with 14 bases sitting between them. The CDR3 DNA reads TGTGCCACCAGCCGGAGAGGACAGCCTCAGCCCCAGCATTTT. Its translation: CATSRRGQPQPQHF.

A few counts support this clone. This rearrangement joins TRBV28 to TRBJ1-5; D gene unclear. The CDR3 length is 15 residues. The germline V gene encodes CDR1 MDHEN and CDR2 SYDVKM. Trimming took off 5 bases at V and 1 base at J, with 12 bases between the two ends. DNA for the CDR3: TGTGCCAGCAGTAGCCAACGGAAAAGCAATCAGCCCCAGCATTTT. It specifies CASSSQRKSNQPQHF. The variable domain in full, with the rest retrieved from reference TRBV28 and TRBJ1-5, is DVKVTQSSRYLVKRTGEKVFLECVQDMDHENMFWYRQDPGLGLRLIYFSYDVKMKEKGDIPEGYSVSREKKERFSLILESASTNQTSMYLCASSSQRKSNQPQHFGDGTRLSIL.

The V and J genes are TRBV29-1 and TRBJ1-2; possible D gene TRBD1, 6 bases. Germline assignment: CDR1 SQVTM and CDR2 ANQGSEA. CDR3 size: 12 residues. The V and J ends lost 7 bases and 1 base respectively, with 10 bases between them. In DNA, the CDR3 is TGCAGCGCCCTGGACAGTAACTATGGCTACACCTTC. It codes for CSALDSNYGYTF.

The chain recombines TRBV7-2 with TRBJ2-7; a weak D match, TRBD1 (6 bases). V lost 1 base and J 5 bases, leaving 12 bases between the germline ends. The germline CDR1 and CDR2 sequences are SGHTA and FQGNSA. The CDR3 is 14 amino acids. CDR3 in amino acids: CASSLVWGPHEQYF. The CDR3 nucleotides are TGTGCCAGCAGCTTAGTTTGGGGGCCACACGAGCAGTACTTC.

The chain couples TRBV5-1 to TRBJ2-3; the D call may be TRBD1 or TRBD2 (5 bases each). The CDR3 is 14 residues long. The V end was cut by 3 bases, the J end by 7 bases, with 15 bases between. The germline V gene has CDR1 SGHRS and CDR2 YFSETQ. CDR3 DNA sequence: TGCGCCAGCAGCTGGGACGTCCCTTCCTATACGCAGTATTTT. Its protein is CASSWDVPSYTQYF.